The 31 T cell receptor beta chains below come from one sample, sequenced in a study of spatial heterogeneity in lung cancer. Using its own MiXCR run on the 5' RACE reads, TCRdb lists one record per CDR3 protein. Of 75,000 to 85,000 distinct CDR3 sequences in the sample, approximately 20% are singletons; the top ten hold 5% to 7.5%. Documented time point: sample taken at primary tumor resection. Whole RNA was taken from tumor, nontumor lung or frozen PBMC; it was then sequenced unsorted. Sequenced material: PBMCs, taken at surgery. The receptors come from a male donor with early-stage non-small cell lung cancer.

The table lists this clonotype with a count of one. The chain uses TRBV27 and TRBJ1-1; unclear D gene. This CDR3 contains 14 residues. V lost 4 bases, J lost 6 bases, and 15 bases lay in between. In germline, CDR1 is MNHEY, CDR2 SMNVEV (reference sequence). The CDR3 here is CASSYRSRGAEAFF. CDR3 in DNA: TGTGCCAGCAGTTACCGGTCCCGTGGGGCTGAAGCTTTCTTT.

The genes are TRBV12-3 or TRBV12-4 and TRBJ2-7, with D hard to call. Trimming cost V 2 bases and J 9 bases, with 11 bases left between them. The CDR3 extends over 12 amino acids. CDR3 amino acids: CASSLRAAGQYF. CDR3 nucleotides: TGTGCCAGCAGTTTACGGGCGGCCGGGCAGTACTTC.

The chain links TRBV20-1 to TRBJ2-1; TRBD2 agrees at 7 bases. The CDR3 runs to 14 residues. Germline values: CDR1 DFQATT, CDR2 SNEGSKA (reference sequence). The trim removed 2 bases at V and 0 bases at J, leaving 1 base unmatched. The CDR3 reads CSARSGDSYNEQFF. In DNA form, the CDR3 reads TGCAGTGCTAGAAGCGGGGACTCCTACAATGAGCAGTTCTTC.

This clonotype was detected only a few times. V and J are TRBV20-1 and TRBJ2-1; D unresolved. The length of the CDR3 is 13 residues. Trimming removed 1 base at V and 4 bases at J, with 8 bases between. CDR1 DFQATT and CDR2 SNEGSKA come from the germline V gene (reference sequence). The CDR3 nucleotides are TGCAGTGCTAGAGTGGATCTGTACAATGAGCAGTTCTTC. It codes for CSARVDLYNEQFF.

This clonotype was seen only a few times. The chain combines TRBV24-1 with TRBJ2-7; D is unresolved. This CDR3 has 12 residues. CDR1 KGHDR and CDR2 SFDVKD come from the germline V gene. Deletions cut 0 bases from V and 6 bases from J, with 5 bases between. The CDR3 spells CATSDLHGEQYF. In DNA form, the CDR3 reads TGTGCCACCAGTGATTTGCACGGCGAGCAGTACTTC.

This chain joins TRBV2 and TRBJ2-7, with 8 bases fitting TRBD2. In germline, CDR1 is SNHLY, CDR2 FYNNEI. CDR3 length: 14 residues. V shed 8 bases and J 6 bases; nucleotides not matched to a gene: 12. The CDR3 spells CASSPGLEGREQYF. CDR3 DNA sequence: TGTGCCAGCTCCCCGGGACTAGAGGGTCGCGAGCAGTACTTC.

This clonotype was observed a handful of times. This sequence joins TRBV27 and TRBJ1-4; D call uncertain. The CDR3 extends over 14 amino acids. V dropped 3 bases and J dropped 7 bases, with 12 bases sitting between them. Germline CDR1 is MNHEY and CDR2 is SMNVEV (reference sequence). The CDR3 nucleotides read TGTGCCAGCAGTTTGCGACATCGGGGTGAAAAACTGTTTTTT. It is translated as CASSLRHRGEKLFF.

This clonotype was detected many times. The chain has TRBV2 and TRBJ2-3; 12 bases are a match to TRBD2. The CDR3 is 15 amino acids. The V gene end was trimmed by 6 bases and the J gene end by 3 bases; junction bases not matched to a gene: 4. CDR1 and CDR2 from the germline V gene are SNHLY and FYNNEI. The CDR3 DNA follows: TGTGCCAGCAGCGGAGGACTAGCGGGGACAGATACGCAGTATTTT. Protein product: CASSGGLAGTDTQYF.

The chain recombines TRBV9 with TRBJ2-7; possible D gene TRBD2, 5 bases. V lost 4 bases and J 2 bases, leaving 13 bases between the germline ends. The V gene's germline CDR1 is SGDLS and CDR2 YYNGEE. The CDR3 runs to 14 residues. The CDR3 coding sequence is TGTGCCAGCAGCCCCGAGGGATTACCCTACGAGCAGTACTTC. Translating gives CASSPEGLPYEQYF.

There are many counts of this clonotype. The chain couples TRBV7-2 to TRBJ2-7; 7 positions agree with TRBD2. V was clipped by 5 bases and J by 3 bases; unmatched bases: 10. CDR3 length: 15 residues. Germline V gene lookup returns CDR1 SGHTA and CDR2 FQGNSA. This CDR3 is CASSLQTSRVYEQYF. The DNA of the CDR3 is TGTGCCAGCAGCCTACAGACTAGCAGGGTCTACGAGCAGTACTTC.

The sample holds a few counts of this clonotype. This rearrangement joins TRBV7-9 to TRBJ2-1, with TRBD2 identical over 7 bases. Germline V gene data show CDR1 as SEHNR and CDR2 as FQNEAQ (reference sequence). The length of the CDR3 is 13 residues. The J segment lost 7 bases and the V segment lost 4 bases, leaving 4 bases of the junction unmatched. For the CDR3, the DNA is TGTGCCAGCAGCTCCCAGGGAGGGAATGAGCAGTTCTTC. Its translation: CASSSQGGNEQFF.

This clonotype was counted only a few times. The chain employs TRBV11-1 and TRBJ2-4; tentatively, D is TRBD2 (6 bases). Trimming left V 3 bases short and J 6 bases short, with 15 bases between. This CDR3 is 15 amino acids long. The V gene's germline CDR1 is SGHAT and CDR2 FQDESV (reference sequence). The CDR3 DNA follows: TGTGCCAGCAGCTTCTACAGGTCCGGGGGAAACATTCAGTACTTC. This sequence encodes CASSFYRSGGNIQYF. Full variable domain (outside the CDR3, taken from reference TRBV11-1 and TRBJ2-4): EAEVAQSPRYKITEKSQAVAFWCDPISGHATLYWYRQILGQGPELLVQFQDESVVDDSQLPKDRFSAERLKGVDSTLKIQPAELGDSAMYLCASSFYRSGGNIQYFGAGTRLSVL.

In this sample, this clonotype turned up a few times. CDR3 bases: TGTGCCAGCAGTTATCCGGGGGTTAGAGAGACCCAGTACTTC. It is translated as CASSYPGVRETQYF. The V and J genes are TRBV6-2 or TRBV6-3 and TRBJ2-5, with D perhaps matching TRBD2 (6 bases). V lost 3 bases and J 4 bases, leaving 12 bases between the germline ends. The CDR3 contains 14 residues. Per germline, CDR1 MNHEY and CDR2 SVGEGT.

The V gene is TRBV12-3 or TRBV12-4, the J gene TRBJ2-1, with 9 nucleotides matching TRBD2. V gave up 1 base and J gave up 5 bases; unmatched junction bases: 3. The CDR3 is 15 amino acids. The CDR3 reads CASSLVAGVNNEQFF. In nucleotides, the CDR3 is TGTGCCAGCAGTTTAGTAGCGGGGGTAAACAATGAGCAGTTCTTC.

This clonotype was detected many times. The V gene is TRBV7-6, the J gene TRBJ1-5, with a tentative D call TRBD1 (5 bases). V was cut by 5 bases and J by 0 bases, with 11 bases left in between. CDR1 SGHVS and CDR2 FNYEAQ come from the germline V gene. The CDR3 runs 15 residues. The CDR3 sequence is CASSPGLYSNQPQHF. The CDR3 DNA reads as TGTGCCAGCAGCCCGGGGCTTTATAGCAATCAGCCCCAGCATTTT.

The chain links TRBV7-9 to TRBJ1-1; TRBD1 aligns across 9 bases. There are 14 residues in the CDR3. V dropped 4 bases and J dropped 5; count of bases not matched to a gene: 5. Germline values: CDR1 SEHNR, CDR2 FQNEAQ (reference sequence). The CDR3: CASSSPGQGTEAFF. CDR3 nucleotides: TGTGCCAGCAGCTCTCCGGGACAGGGAACTGAAGCTTTCTTT. Full variable domain (outside the CDR3, taken from reference TRBV7-9 and TRBJ1-1): DTGVSQNPRHKITKRGQNVTFRCDPISEHNRLYWYRQTLGQGPEFLTYFQNEAQLEKSRLLSDRFSAERPKGSFSTLEIQRTEQGDSAMYLCASSSPGQGTEAFFGQGTRLTVV.

A remark on this clonotype: The junction differs from germline at one of its ends, possibly a read error. The chain recombines TRBV5-8 with TRBJ2-5, with D maybe TRBD1 (5 bases). This CDR3 is built from 16 residues. Germline-derived CDR1 and CDR2 are SGHTS and YDEGEE. CDR3 loop: CASSLLLGAGQDTQYF. The CDR3 bases are TGTGCCAGCAGCTTGCTCCTAGGGGCTGGGCAAGATACCCAGTACTTC.

A few counts support this clonotype. The CDR3 bases are TGCAGTGCTAGAGCCGGGACAGGGAAATATAGCAATCAGCCCCAGCATTTT. Residues: CSARAGTGKYSNQPQHF. The chain employs TRBV20-1 and TRBJ1-5; 9 bases are shared with TRBD1. Germline CDR1 DFQATT, CDR2 SNEGSKA (reference sequence). Trimming took 1 base from V and 0 from J; bases not matched to a gene: 7. This CDR3 is 17 amino acids long.

The chain recombines TRBV27 with TRBJ1-5, with TRBD1 as a possible D gene (5 bases). CDR3 length equals 14 residues. CDR1 is MNHEY, CDR2 SMNVEV, per germline (reference sequence). Trimming took 3 bases from V and 3 from J, leaving 9 bases between them. The CDR3 bases are TGTGCCAGCAGTTTCGAAGGGGACAATCAGCCCCAGCATTTT. This sequence encodes CASSFEGDNQPQHF.

The chain combines TRBV11-1 with TRBJ1-1; 9 nucleotides agree with TRBD1. The CDR3 runs to 14 residues. The V gene's germline CDR1 is SGHAT and CDR2 FQDESV (reference sequence). J was trimmed by 7 bases and V by 5 bases; bases with no gene match: 8. CDR3 sequence reads: CASSNGQGFDEAFF. For the CDR3, the DNA is TGTGCCAGCAGCAATGGACAGGGGTTTGATGAAGCTTTCTTT.

The chain joins TRBV6-5 to TRBJ1-4; D is possibly TRBD1 (5 bases). The CDR3 is made up of 16 amino acids. V lost 6 bases and J 1 base, leaving 15 bases between the germline ends. In germline, CDR1 is MNHEY, CDR2 SVGAGI. The CDR3 DNA is TGTGCCAGCAGAACCCGTCGGGGGAAAACTAATGAAAAACTGTTTTTT. Its protein is CASRTRRGKTNEKLFF.

This chain connects TRBV15 to TRBJ2-3, with D maybe TRBD2 (6 bases). This CDR3 is built from 14 residues. Trimming left V 4 bases short and J 6 bases short, with 14 bases between. In germline, CDR1 is LNHNV, CDR2 YYDKDF (reference sequence). The CDR3 sequence: CATSNTGVGDTQYF. CDR3 sequence (DNA): TGTGCCACCAGCAATACGGGGGTTGGGGATACGCAGTATTTT.

Concerning this clonotype itself: The junction departs from germline at one end; a sequencing error may be responsible. The rearrangement uses TRBV7-2 and TRBJ2-1, with D unclear. The CDR3 sequence is 15 residues long. CDR1 is SGHTA and CDR2 is FQGNSA in the germline V gene. The DNA of the CDR3 is TGTGCCAGCAGCTTAGCTACCGCTTCCTACGATGAGCAGTTCTTC. It encodes CASSLATASYDEQFF.

This clonotype turned up a few times. This chain links TRBV6-2 or TRBV6-3 with TRBJ2-1; 8 nucleotides align to TRBD2. The length of the CDR3 is 14 residues. V lost 4 bases and J lost 7; bases outside the gene matches: 6. Germline CDR1 MNHEY, CDR2 SVGEGT. The CDR3, as DNA: TGTGCCAGCAGTTCCTCCCGGGGGGGTAATGAGCAGTTCTTC. This translates into CASSSSRGGNEQFF.

Ten or more counts support this clonotype. This sequence joins TRBV24-1 and TRBJ2-1, with 9 bases aligning to TRBD2. Trimming took 4 bases from V and 0 from J; bases not matched to a gene: 3. The CDR3 runs to 16 residues. CDR1 KGHDR and CDR2 SFDVKD come from the germline V gene. This CDR3 is CATSDRSGSSYNEQFF. CDR3 bases: TGTGCCACCAGTGACCGTAGCGGGAGCTCCTACAATGAGCAGTTCTTC.

The chain joins TRBV7-2 to TRBJ2-5; tentatively, D is TRBD2 (5 bases). Trimming removed 5 bases at V and 2 bases at J, with 9 bases between. Germline V lookup: CDR1 SGHTA, CDR2 FQGNSA. The CDR3 length is 13 residues. The CDR3 sequence: CASSRTGQETQYF. CDR3 bases: TGTGCCAGCAGCCGAACGGGGCAAGAGACCCAGTACTTC.

The chain is built from TRBV29-1 and TRBJ2-1; 10 bases agree with TRBD2. The CDR3 has 15 amino acids. Trimming took 4 bases from V and 2 from J; bases not matched to a gene: 5. Germline V gene lookup returns CDR1 SQVTM and CDR2 ANQGSEA. CDR3 region: CSVGLGTSAYNEQFF. In nucleotides, the CDR3 is TGCAGCGTTGGTCTCGGGACTAGCGCCTACAATGAGCAGTTCTTC.

This sequence joins TRBV27 and TRBJ2-5; 7 bases map to TRBD1. V lost 7 bases to trimming and J lost 2 bases; unmatched junction nucleotides: 10. The CDR3 loop spans 15 amino acids. The germline gives CDR1 MNHEY, CDR2 SMNVEV (reference sequence). CDR3 sequence (DNA): TGTGCCAGCACCCCACCCGGGACAGAACAAGAGACCCAGTACTTC. Residues: CASTPPGTEQETQYF.

A single count supports this clonotype. V gene TRBV3-1 combines with J gene TRBJ2-7; the D gene is possibly TRBD1 (5 bases). The CDR3 contains 14 residues. CDR1 and CDR2 from the germline V gene are LGHDT and YNNKEL (reference sequence). Trimming removed 1 base at V and 2 bases at J, with 9 bases between. The CDR3 DNA sequence: TGTGCCAGCAGCCAAGGGGGCAGCACCTACGAGCAGTACTTC. It codes for CASSQGGSTYEQYF.

Concerning this clonotype itself: This may be a read error, as it is one base from a much larger clone. The chain is built from TRBV11-2 and TRBJ2-7; TRBD1 matches at 7 bases. There are 14 residues in the CDR3. Looked up from germline, CDR1 is SGHAT and CDR2 is FQNNGV. CDR3 region: CARSLDQGAYEQYF. CDR3 DNA sequence: TGTGCCAGGAGCTTAGACCAGGGGGCCTACGAGCAGTACTTC.

The table lists this clonotype with many counts. This chain joins TRBV2 and TRBJ2-3; TRBD1 aligns across 10 bases. CDR3 length: 15 amino acids. Looked up from germline, CDR1 is SNHLY and CDR2 is FYNNEI. The ends lost 6 bases at V and 4 bases at J; junction bases unmatched: 7. CDR3 coding DNA: TGTGCCAGCAGGGAGGGACAGGGGATGGCAGATACGCAGTATTTT. As protein: CASREGQGMADTQYF.